The 7 T cell receptor beta chains below come from one sample, sequenced in a study of CD8 T cells in ankylosing spondylitis. TCRdb reprocessed the 5' RACE reads via MiXCR and lists one record per CDR3 protein. Of roughly 120,000 distinct CDR3 sequences in the sample, roughly 6.6% were seen once. Sequences were obtained from blood, either unsorted or a sorted T cell fraction (not recorded which). These TCRs come from a male donor with ankylosing spondylitis or in good health (not recorded which).

This clonotype was observed many times. The rearrangement links TRBV5-1 to TRBJ1-1, with 7 nucleotides matching TRBD1. The CDR3 loop spans 17 amino acids. Germline assignment: CDR1 SGHRS and CDR2 YFSETQ. V lost 1 base, J lost 1 base, and 10 bases stayed unmatched. In DNA form, the CDR3 reads TGCGCCAGCAGCTTGCCTGAGGCAGGGGGAGCGAACACTGAAGCTTTCTTT. Translated: CASSLPEAGGANTEAFF.

In this sample, this clonotype turned up many times. This chain uses TRBV12-3 or TRBV12-4 with TRBJ2-7; 9 bases agree with TRBD1. The CDR3 runs 15 residues. Losses at the gene ends were 3 bases for V and 2 bases for J; bases not matched to a gene: 5. The CDR3 DNA is TGTGCCAGCAGTTTGCCAGGGACAGGGACCTACGAGCAGTACTTC. Its translation: CASSLPGTGTYEQYF.

Many counts were recorded for this clonotype. This chain uses TRBV19 with TRBJ1-5; 10 bases match TRBD1. The CDR3 is 15 amino acids. CDR1 LNHDA and CDR2 SQIVND come from the germline V gene (reference sequence). With 3 bases clipped from V and 7 bases from J, the junction kept 6 bases outside the gene matches. The CDR3 loop reads CASSMGGQGEQPQHF. The CDR3 coding sequence is TGTGCCAGTAGTATGGGTGGACAGGGGGAACAGCCCCAGCATTTT.

In its sample, this clonotype was seen many times. The gene calls are TRBV9 and TRBJ2-1; 9 bases map to TRBD2. This CDR3 is 15 amino acids long. The germline V gene has CDR1 SGDLS and CDR2 YYNGEE. V lost 4 bases, J lost 2 bases, and 4 bases stayed unmatched. The CDR3 DNA reads TGTGCCAGCAGCATCATAGCGGGAGCCTACAATGAGCAGTTCTTC. It is translated as CASSIIAGAYNEQFF. Combining the CDR3 with reference TRBV9 and TRBJ2-1 gives the whole variable domain DSGVTQTPKHLITATGQRVTLRCSPRSGDLSVYWYQQSLDQGLQFLIQYYNGEERAKGNILERFSAQQFPDLHSELNLSSLELGDSALYFCASSIIAGAYNEQFFGPGTRLTVL.

This chain links TRBV28 with TRBJ1-4; D is unresolved. V was pared by 6 bases and J by 7 bases, with 15 bases between. The CDR3 runs to 14 residues. The germline V gene encodes CDR1 MDHEN and CDR2 SYDVKM. The CDR3 nucleotides are TGTGCCAGCAGGCGTGGCGATTTTGTTGAAAAACTGTTTTTT. The encoded protein is CASRRGDFVEKLFF.

This clonotype was seen a handful of times. A junction end diverges from the germline sequence, so it may reflect a read error. The chain uses TRBV20-1 and TRBJ2-3; 10 bases agree with TRBD2. The CDR3 totals 17 residues. CDR1 DFQATT and CDR2 SNEGSKA come from the germline V gene (reference sequence). The CDR3 region has the DNA TGCTGTGCCTCCCGGACTAGCGGAAGCTCCGACACAGATACGCAGTATTTT. It yields the protein CCASRTSGSSDTDTQYF.

This clonotype has at least ten counts. J is TRBJ2-3 and V is TRBV3-1; TRBD1 aligns across 7 bases. The CDR3 has 16 amino acids. V was pared by 4 bases and J by 2 bases, with 9 bases of the junction left unmatched. In germline, CDR1 is LGHDT, CDR2 YNNKEL (reference sequence). CDR3 in DNA: TGTGCCAGCAGCCTAAGAGAGGGGGCGTCCACAGATACGCAGTATTTT. Translation: CASSLREGASTDTQYF.